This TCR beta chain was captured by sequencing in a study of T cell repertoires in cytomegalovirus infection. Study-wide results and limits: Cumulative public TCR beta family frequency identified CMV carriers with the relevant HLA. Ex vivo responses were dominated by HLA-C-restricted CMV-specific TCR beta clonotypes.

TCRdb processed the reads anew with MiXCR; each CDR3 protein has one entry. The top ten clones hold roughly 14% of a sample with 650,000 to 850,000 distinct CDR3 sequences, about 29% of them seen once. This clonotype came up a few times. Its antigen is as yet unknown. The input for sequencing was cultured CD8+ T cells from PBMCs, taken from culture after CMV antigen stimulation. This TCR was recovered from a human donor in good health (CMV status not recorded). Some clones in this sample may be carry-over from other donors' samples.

The chain's CDR3 is CASSFGMGSYEQYF. The CDR3 DNA reads as TGTGCCAGCAGTTTTGGGATGGGCTCCTACGAGCAGTACTTC. The chain carries TRBV27 and TRBJ2-7; D is uncertain. Germline V gives CDR1 MNHEY, CDR2 SMNVEV (reference sequence). The CDR3 contains 14 residues. V lost 3 bases, J lost 0 bases, and 9 bases lay in between.